These T cell receptor beta chains were read from a single sample in a study of T-cell memory formation after mild COVID-19. Via MiXCR, TCRdb re-called the 5' RACE reads, giving one row per CDR3 protein. The profile covers roughly 560,000 distinct CDR3 sequences, with about a fifth appearing a single time and around 13% taken by the ten largest. Sequenced: PBMCs or a T cell subset sorted from them (not recorded which). The origin of the receptors is an adult woman who had mild COVID-19 (a few samples of this study predate the infection). Cell type and time point are not known. Each CDR3 is given with its conserved first and last residue. The D gene is left open where the match is weak.

J: TRBJ2-7; V: TRBV5-1; D: TRBD1; CDR3: CASSLGRGYYEQYF
J: TRBJ2-3; V: TRBV2; D: -; CDR3: CASSPPRGGNTDTQYF
J: TRBJ2-3; V: TRBV20-1; D: TRBD2; CDR3: CSAERRGGTDTQYF
J: TRBJ2-1; V: TRBV5-1; D: TRBD2; CDR3: CASSLEASGGASSYNEQFF
J: TRBJ2-7; V: TRBV7-2; D: TRBD1; CDR3: CASSLDGTDWYEQYF
J: TRBJ2-1; V: TRBV7-2; D: -; CDR3: CASSFGLSYDQFF
J: TRBJ2-1; V: TRBV11-2; D: -; CDR3: CASSFQTSYNEQFF
J: TRBJ2-5; V: TRBV6-1; D: TRBD1; CDR3: CASRGQAVLSFYEYF
J: TRBJ2-2; V: TRBV12-3/TRBV12-4; D: -; CDR3: CASSDTGRRLGELFF
J: TRBJ2-5; V: TRBV7-2; D: TRBD2; CDR3: CASSLGLAGGGETQYF
J: TRBJ2-2; V: TRBV6-5; D: TRBD1; CDR3: CASSYSPGGNTGELFF
J: TRBJ2-7; V: TRBV5-4; D: TRBD2; CDR3: CASTPGGRGGYEQYF
J: TRBJ1-3; V: TRBV4-1; D: -; CDR3: CASSQARGLQNTIYF
J: TRBJ1-1; V: TRBV7-9; D: TRBD1; CDR3: CASSLNRGATEAFF
J: TRBJ2-1; V: TRBV15; D: -; CDR3: CATSPSLGGMRNEQFF
J: TRBJ2-3; V: TRBV6-2/TRBV6-3; D: -; CDR3: CASSYSLTGTFSDTQYF
J: TRBJ1-1; V: TRBV20-1; D: -; CDR3: CSARDTRGNTEAFF
J: TRBJ1-1; V: TRBV5-1; D: TRBD1; CDR3: CASSSRGLDTEAFF
J: TRBJ1-1; V: TRBV11-1; D: -; CDR3: CASSPFGGKPPPEAFF
J: TRBJ2-7; V: TRBV4-2; D: TRBD1; CDR3: CASSPAGQGSEQYF
J: TRBJ2-3; V: TRBV7-8; D: TRBD2; CDR3: CASSDGTSGRPADTQYF
J: TRBJ2-7; V: TRBV5-1; D: -; CDR3: CASSYSSGRAAEQYF
J: TRBJ2-7; V: TRBV11-2; D: TRBD1; CDR3: CASSFATGGRRYEQYF